These T cell receptor beta chains were read from a single sample in a study of cytomegalovirus exposure and HLA in healthy donors. Libraries were prepared by immunoSEQ multiplex PCR; TCRdb keeps only in-frame clonotypes and omits some of them. The repertoire holds around 90,000 clones, with 80% to 85% as singletons. The specimen sequenced was PBMCs. The receptors stem from a woman aged 18-29 years in good health and CMV-seropositive. Both conserved end residues are part of each CDR3. D genes are given only for firm matches. Clone size, where shown, is once, few, many, or a class for clones that have expanded.

v_call: TRBV4-1
j_call: TRBJ1-2
d_call: NA
cdr3_length: 13
clone_size: NA
cdr3_nt: TGCGCCAGCAGCCAGAGGACAGAGCGGGGCTACACCTTC
cdr3_aa: CASSQRTERGYTF

v_call: TRBV4-2
j_call: TRBJ1-3
d_call: NA
cdr3_length: 18
clone_size: NA
cdr3_nt: TGTGCCAGCAGCCAAGTGAGCTCTCCAGACGGGTCGGGAAACACCATATATTTT
cdr3_aa: CASSQVSSPDGSGNTIYF

v_call: TRBV12-5
j_call: TRBJ1-2
d_call: NA
cdr3_length: 12
clone_size: NA
cdr3_nt: TGTGCTAGTGGTTTGACAACAGGGGGCTACACCTTC
cdr3_aa: CASGLTTGGYTF

v_call: TRBV7-8
j_call: TRBJ1-5
d_call: NA
cdr3_length: 16
clone_size: NA
cdr3_nt: TGTGCCAGCAGCTTTGCCGGCAGGTCGGGAGATCAGCCCCAGCATTTT
cdr3_aa: CASSFAGRSGDQPQHF

v_call: TRBV6-1
j_call: TRBJ2-7
d_call: NA
cdr3_length: 13
clone_size: NA
cdr3_nt: TGTGCCAGCAGTGAACCACAGACCTACGAGCAGTACTTC
cdr3_aa: CASSEPQTYEQYF

v_call: TRBV18
j_call: TRBJ2-3
d_call: NA
cdr3_length: 15
clone_size: NA
cdr3_nt: TGTGCCAGCTCACCGACAGGCTCGGTCACAGATACGCAGTATTTT
cdr3_aa: CASSPTGSVTDTQYF

v_call: TRBV5-1
j_call: TRBJ2-3
d_call: NA
cdr3_length: 14
clone_size: NA
cdr3_nt: TGCGCCAGCAGCTTGGGGACATTGGGGGATACGCAGTATTTT
cdr3_aa: CASSLGTLGDTQYF

v_call: TRBV11-2
j_call: TRBJ1-6
d_call: NA
cdr3_length: 17
clone_size: NA
cdr3_nt: TGTGCCAGCAGCTTATTCACAGGGAGCTCCTATAATTCACCCCTCCACTTT
cdr3_aa: CASSLFTGSSYNSPLHF

v_call: TRBV27
j_call: TRBJ2-7
d_call: TRBD1
cdr3_length: 14
clone_size: NA
cdr3_nt: TGTGCCAGCAGTTTATCGGACAGGTCCTACGAGCAGTACTTC
cdr3_aa: CASSLSDRSYEQYF

v_call: TRBV18
j_call: TRBJ1-6
d_call: NA
cdr3_length: 15
clone_size: NA
cdr3_nt: TGTGCCAGCTCACCAGGGCAGGGAAATAATTCACCCCTCCACTTT
cdr3_aa: CASSPGQGNNSPLHF

v_call: TRBV2
j_call: TRBJ1-4
d_call: TRBD1
cdr3_length: 15
clone_size: NA
cdr3_nt: TGTGCCAGCAGTGAAGGAAGAGGGGGCAATGAAAAACTGTTTTTT
cdr3_aa: CASSEGRGGNEKLFF

v_call: TRBV5-6
j_call: TRBJ2-5
d_call: NA
cdr3_length: 13
clone_size: NA
cdr3_nt: TGTGCCAGCAGAGTGTGGGGGGAAGAGACCCAGTACTTC
cdr3_aa: CASRVWGEETQYF

v_call: TRBV9
j_call: TRBJ1-2
d_call: TRBD1
cdr3_length: 14
clone_size: NA
cdr3_nt: TGTGCCAGCAGCCGTGACAGGGGCTTTTATGGCTACACCTTC
cdr3_aa: CASSRDRGFYGYTF

v_call: TRBV5-1
j_call: TRBJ1-2
d_call: TRBD1
cdr3_length: 17
clone_size: NA
cdr3_nt: TGCGCCAGCAGCTCGGGGGCAACAGGGGAAGCTAACTATGGCTACACCTTC
cdr3_aa: CASSSGATGEANYGYTF

v_call: TRBV29-1
j_call: TRBJ2-2
d_call: NA
cdr3_length: 14
clone_size: NA
cdr3_nt: TGCAGCGTGCATGGCGGGACGAACACCGGGGAGCTGTTTTTT
cdr3_aa: CSVHGGTNTGELFF

v_call: TRBV11-2
j_call: TRBJ1-1
d_call: NA
cdr3_length: 16
clone_size: NA
cdr3_nt: TGTGCCAGCAGCCGAAGGGGGGGGCCGGGGATCACTGAAGCTTTCTTT
cdr3_aa: CASSRRGGPGITEAFF

v_call: TRBV7-9
j_call: TRBJ2-1
d_call: TRBD2
cdr3_length: 16
clone_size: NA
cdr3_nt: TGTGCCAGCAGCCCTAACCTAGCGGGGGCTCTCAATGAGCAGTTCTTC
cdr3_aa: CASSPNLAGALNEQFF

v_call: TRBV6-5
j_call: TRBJ1-3
d_call: NA
cdr3_length: 13
clone_size: NA
cdr3_nt: TGTGCCAGCAGTTTCAGACAGGCGAACACCATATATTTT
cdr3_aa: CASSFRQANTIYF

v_call: TRBV29-1
j_call: TRBJ1-6
d_call: TRBD1
cdr3_length: 15
clone_size: NA
cdr3_nt: TGCAGCGTTTTAACCGACAGGGGCTATAATTCACCCCTCCACTTT
cdr3_aa: CSVLTDRGYNSPLHF

v_call: TRBV6-5
j_call: TRBJ2-5
d_call: TRBD2
cdr3_length: 15
clone_size: NA
cdr3_nt: TGTGCCAGCAGTTGGGGACTAGACAACCAAGAGACCCAGTACTTC
cdr3_aa: CASSWGLDNQETQYF

v_call: TRBV10-1
j_call: TRBJ2-1
d_call: TRBD2
cdr3_length: 15
clone_size: NA
cdr3_nt: TGCGCCAGCAGTATCGGGACTAGCGATATCAGTGAGCAGTTCTTC
cdr3_aa: CASSIGTSDISEQFF

v_call: TRBV18
j_call: TRBJ1-1
d_call: NA
cdr3_length: 15
clone_size: NA
cdr3_nt: TGTGCCAGCTCACCACTTCAGGGGTCCAACACTGAAGCTTTCTTT
cdr3_aa: CASSPLQGSNTEAFF

v_call: TRBV18
j_call: TRBJ2-5
d_call: NA
cdr3_length: 14
clone_size: once
cdr3_nt: TGTGCCAGCTCACCACTGTTGGGGCCAGAGACCCAGTACTTC
cdr3_aa: CASSPLLGPETQYF

v_call: TRBV6-6
j_call: TRBJ2-7
d_call: TRBD1
cdr3_length: 14
clone_size: NA
cdr3_nt: TGTGCCAGCAGTTACGGGACAGGGGGCGCCGAGCAGTACTTC
cdr3_aa: CASSYGTGGAEQYF

v_call: TRBV7-2
j_call: TRBJ2-3
d_call: TRBD1
cdr3_length: 13
clone_size: NA
cdr3_nt: TGTGCCAGCAGTTTCAAGACAGGGGGTACGCAGTATTTT
cdr3_aa: CASSFKTGGTQYF

v_call: TRBV4-3
j_call: TRBJ1-4
d_call: NA
cdr3_length: 14
clone_size: NA
cdr3_nt: TGCGCCAGCAGCCAAGACCCCAGTCGTGGAAAACTGTTTTTT
cdr3_aa: CASSQDPSRGKLFF

v_call: TRBV30
j_call: TRBJ1-6
d_call: TRBD1
cdr3_length: 16
clone_size: NA
cdr3_nt: TGTGCCTGGAGGGGGGACAGGGGGCGTCGGCATTCACCCCTCCACTTT
cdr3_aa: CAWRGDRGRRHSPLHF

v_call: TRBV5-5
j_call: TRBJ2-7
d_call: NA
cdr3_length: 17
clone_size: once
cdr3_nt: TGTGCCAGCAGCTTGGTGGGTGCGCCGCGGGGATTCTACGAGCAGTACTTC
cdr3_aa: CASSLVGAPRGFYEQYF

v_call: TRBV6-5
j_call: TRBJ2-7
d_call: TRBD1
cdr3_length: 14
clone_size: NA
cdr3_nt: TGTGCCAGCAGCCGGGACAGGGGCATTCACGAGCAGTACTTC
cdr3_aa: CASSRDRGIHEQYF

v_call: TRBV7-2
j_call: TRBJ2-1
d_call: NA
cdr3_length: 13
clone_size: NA
cdr3_nt: TGTGCCAGCCTCGCCTCCAGCTACAATGAGCAGTTCTTC
cdr3_aa: CASLASSYNEQFF

v_call: TRBV30
j_call: TRBJ2-3
d_call: TRBD2
cdr3_length: 13
clone_size: NA
cdr3_nt: TGTGCCTGGGGCTTAGCGGGGGGGTATACGCAGTATTTT
cdr3_aa: CAWGLAGGYTQYF

v_call: TRBV10-2
j_call: TRBJ1-5
d_call: TRBD1
cdr3_length: 15
clone_size: NA
cdr3_nt: TGCGCCAGCAGGTACGGGACAGGGGGCGATCAGCCCCAGCATTTT
cdr3_aa: CASRYGTGGDQPQHF

v_call: TRBV6-5
j_call: TRBJ2-6
d_call: TRBD1
cdr3_length: 16
clone_size: NA
cdr3_nt: TGTGCCAGCAGTTACTCGACAGGGGCTGGGGCCAACGTCCTGACTTTC
cdr3_aa: CASSYSTGAGANVLTF

v_call: TRBV5-4
j_call: TRBJ2-5
d_call: NA
cdr3_length: 14
clone_size: once
cdr3_nt: TGTGCCAGCAGCTCAGGGTCACCCCAAGAGACCCAGTACTTC
cdr3_aa: CASSSGSPQETQYF

v_call: TRBV18
j_call: TRBJ1-2
d_call: NA
cdr3_length: 14
clone_size: NA
cdr3_nt: TGTGCCAGCTTCCAGTCCAGTACCAACTATGGCTACACCTTC
cdr3_aa: CASFQSSTNYGYTF

v_call: TRBV13
j_call: TRBJ2-2
d_call: NA
cdr3_length: 12
clone_size: few
cdr3_nt: TGTGCCAGCGGCTCCCGCACCGGGGAGCTGTTTTTT
cdr3_aa: CASGSRTGELFF

v_call: TRBV5-1
j_call: TRBJ1-2
d_call: NA
cdr3_length: 13
clone_size: NA
cdr3_nt: TGCGCCAGCAGCTTGGTAGGGGTTTTTGGCTACACCTTC
cdr3_aa: CASSLVGVFGYTF

v_call: TRBV25-1
j_call: TRBJ2-5
d_call: NA
cdr3_length: 17
clone_size: NA
cdr3_nt: TGTGCCAGCAGTGAAAGCTTCGGCAGGGGCCGCCCAGAGACCCAGTACTTC
cdr3_aa: CASSESFGRGRPETQYF

v_call: TRBV7-9
j_call: TRBJ2-3
d_call: TRBD2
cdr3_length: 16
clone_size: NA
cdr3_nt: TGTGCCAGCAGCTCCCTTAGCGGGGGGGCCACAGATACGCAGTATTTT
cdr3_aa: CASSSLSGGATDTQYF

v_call: TRBV6-4
j_call: TRBJ1-5
d_call: TRBD1
cdr3_length: 16
clone_size: NA
cdr3_nt: TGTGCCAGCAGTGACTCTGGACAGGACCGTAATCAGCCCCAGCATTTT
cdr3_aa: CASSDSGQDRNQPQHF

v_call: TRBV21-1
j_call: TRBJ1-3
d_call: NA
cdr3_length: 15
clone_size: NA
cdr3_nt: TGTGCCAGCAATATTCCAGGGTTATTAAGAAACACCATATATTTT
cdr3_aa: CASNIPGLLRNTIYF

v_call: TRBV11-1
j_call: TRBJ2-3
d_call: NA
cdr3_length: 16
clone_size: once
cdr3_nt: TGTGCCAGCAGCTTAGCGGCAAGTTCGAGCACAGATACGCAGTATTTT
cdr3_aa: CASSLAASSSTDTQYF

v_call: TRBV7-9
j_call: TRBJ2-1
d_call: NA
cdr3_length: 15
clone_size: NA
cdr3_nt: TGTGCCAGCAGCGACCTCGGGACTTCCTACAATGAGCAGTTCTTC
cdr3_aa: CASSDLGTSYNEQFF

v_call: TRBV6-5
j_call: TRBJ1-1
d_call: NA
cdr3_length: 13
clone_size: once
cdr3_nt: TGTGCCAGCCAGAGGACGGGAATCACTGAAGCTTTCTTT
cdr3_aa: CASQRTGITEAFF

v_call: TRBV19
j_call: TRBJ2-7
d_call: TRBD1
cdr3_length: 14
clone_size: NA
cdr3_nt: TGTGCCACCCAGCGGGACAGGGGGACCTACGAGCAGTACTTC
cdr3_aa: CATQRDRGTYEQYF

v_call: TRBV7-2
j_call: TRBJ2-7
d_call: NA
cdr3_length: 14
clone_size: NA
cdr3_nt: TGTGCCAGCAGCTTAGCACGAGGGAACTACGAGCAGTACTTC
cdr3_aa: CASSLARGNYEQYF